This is a list of T cell receptor beta chains from one sample in a study of blood T cell repertoires in COVID-19. Here immunoSEQ multiplex PCR was the method, and the copy in TCRdb shows in-frame clones only, minus some. The sample records about 380,000 clones, 87% being singletons. Input material: PBMCs or T cells enriched from blood (not recorded which). Receptor source: a woman aged 25 to 39 who had recovered from COVID-19. Both conserved end residues are part of each CDR3. D genes are given only for firm matches. For some rows the clone size is stated as once, few or many, or as a class when expanded; others skip it.

length,D,size,V,J,CDR3,DNA
16,TRBD1,.,TRBV19,TRBJ1-2,CASSHRDRGLRYGYTF,TGTGCCAGTAGTCACCGGGACAGGGGACTGAGGTATGGCTACACCTTC
15,.,.,TRBV5-1,TRBJ1-1,CASSLIGGDSTEAFF,TGCGCCAGCAGCTTGATTGGGGGGGATTCGACTGAAGCTTTCTTT
15,.,.,TRBV28,TRBJ2-1,CASGGAGLPPNEQFF,TGTGCCAGCGGGGGGGCGGGACTTCCCCCCAATGAGCAGTTCTTC
14,TRBD1,.,TRBV5-6,TRBJ2-7,CASSPWTGGREQYF,TGTGCCAGCAGCCCCTGGACAGGGGGCCGCGAGCAGTACTTC
13,.,.,TRBV27,TRBJ2-4,CASSPVEGNIQYF,TGTGCCAGCAGTCCGGTGGAGGGGAACATTCAGTACTTC
13,TRBD1,.,TRBV28,TRBJ2-7,CASSYRGSYEQYF,TGTGCCAGCAGTTACAGGGGTTCCTACGAGCAGTACTTC
12,.,.,TRBV13,TRBJ2-1,CASGTAGNEQFF,TGTGCCAGCGGCACGGCCGGGAATGAGCAGTTCTTC
14,TRBD1,.,TRBV11-1,TRBJ2-3,CASSSTGSGNTQYF,TGTGCCAGCAGCTCGACAGGGTCAGGAAATACGCAGTATTTT
17,TRBD2,.,TRBV15,TRBJ2-7,CATSRHSSSGTPYEQYF,TGTGCCACCAGCAGGCACTCATCTAGCGGGACACCCTACGAGCAGTACTTC
15,TRBD2,.,TRBV28,TRBJ2-7,CASSPPTSGTYEQYF,TGTGCCAGCAGTCCGCCCACAAGCGGGACCTACGAGCAGTACTTC
12,.,.,TRBV14,TRBJ2-7,CASSQGPYEQYF,TGTGCCAGCAGCCAAGGGCCCTACGAGCAGTACTTC
15,.,.,TRBV5-6,TRBJ2-1,CASSFGQGFGNEQFF,TGTGCCAGCAGCTTCGGCCAGGGTTTTGGAAATGAGCAGTTCTTC
18,TRBD1,.,TRBV23-1,TRBJ2-7,CASSYIGQGRSASYEQYF,TGCGCCAGCAGTTACATCGGACAGGGACGTTCAGCATCCTACGAGCAGTACTTC
13,.,.,TRBV19,TRBJ2-7,CASSIGYSYEQYF,TGTGCCAGTAGCATCGGTTACAGCTACGAGCAGTACTTC
15,TRBD1,.,TRBV2,TRBJ1-4,CASRTSGTVGEKLFF,TGTGCCAGCAGAACCTCCGGGACAGTGGGTGAAAAACTGTTTTTT
13,.,.,TRBV19,TRBJ1-4,CASSRGLGEKLFF,TGTGCCAGTAGCCGAGGCCTAGGTGAAAAACTGTTTTTT
14,TRBD1,.,TRBV27,TRBJ2-7,CASSHRDRGVEQYF,TGTGCCAGCAGTCACCGGGACAGGGGCGTCGAGCAGTACTTC
14,TRBD1,few,TRBV27,TRBJ1-2,CASSRAPGTGGRTF,TGTGCCAGCAGTCGCGCCCCCGGGACAGGGGGCAGAACCTTC
14,.,.,TRBV7-9,TRBJ1-1,CASSFTGLNTEAFF,TGTGCCAGCAGCTTCACAGGGCTGAACACTGAAGCTTTCTTT
16,TRBD2,.,TRBV27,TRBJ2-1,CASSLGTSGGKSEQFF,TGTGCCAGCAGTCTCGGGACTAGCGGGGGAAAAAGTGAGCAGTTCTTC
16,TRBD1,.,TRBV28,TRBJ1-5,CASSLGGQASFQPQHF,TGTGCCAGCAGTTTGGGGGGACAGGCTTCTTTCCAGCCCCAGCATTTT
15,.,.,TRBV19,TRBJ2-2,CASSDRRRDTGELFF,TGTGCCAGTAGTGATCGGCGACGGGACACCGGGGAGCTGTTTTTT